The 2 T cell receptor beta chains below come from one sample, sequenced in a study of cytomegalovirus exposure and HLA in healthy donors. PCR was performed using 60 Vbeta and 13 Jbeta primers. Assay: immunoSEQ multiplex PCR; the TCRdb copy retains only in-frame clones and omits some. This sample yields 200,000 to 250,000 clones, of which 85% to 90% are seen a single time; approximately 1% belongs to the top ten. Sequences were obtained from PBMCs. The receptors derive from a woman under 30 in good health and CMV-seronegative.

The J gene is TRBJ1-3, the V gene TRBV4-1, with a weak D call TRBD1 (5 bases). This CDR3 comprises 16 residues. V gave up 1 base and J gave up 3 bases, with 13 bases separating them. Germline CDR1 is MGHRA and CDR2 is YSYEKL. The CDR3 nucleotides read TGCGCCAGCAGCCAAGTACTGGCGGGGGTTGGAAACACCATATATTTT. It translates to CASSQVLAGVGNTIYF.

This chain joins TRBV2 and TRBJ2-1, with TRBD2 matching 8 bases. Looked up from germline, CDR1 is SNHLY and CDR2 is FYNNEI. J lost 6 bases, V lost 7 bases, and 14 bases had no gene match. The CDR3 loop spans 16 amino acids. The CDR3 DNA sequence: TGTGCCAGCAAGAACCCCCAGCGGGAGAGGGGCAATGAGCAGTTCTTC. It yields the protein CASKNPQRERGNEQFF. Full variable domain (remainder filled in from reference TRBV2 and TRBJ2-1): EPEVTQTPSHQVTQMGQEVILRCVPISNHLYFYWYRQILGQKVEFLVSFYNNEISEKSEIFDDQFSVERPDGSNFTLKIRSTKLEDSAMYFCASKNPQRERGNEQFFGPGTRLTVL.